This T cell receptor (beta chain) was identified during a study of T cell changes during pregnancy in multiple sclerosis. V gave up 3 bases and J gave up 1 base; unmatched junction bases: 5. Germline V gene lookup returns CDR1 SNHLY and CDR2 FYNNEI. The CDR3 has 15 amino acids. Clones were sequenced by immunoSEQ multiplex PCR, and TCRdb holds only the in-frame ones, with some missing. The sample gives over 50,000 clones, roughly 89% of which show up once; roughly 1.4% is in the top ten. The sequencing here drew on peripheral blood, taken in the third trimester of pregnancy. V and J are TRBV2 and TRBJ2-5, with 7 positions matching TRBD1. The sequence was obtained from a female donor in good health, enrolled as a control in a pregnancy study. The CDR3 DNA sequence: TGTGCCAGCAGTGACCGGGACAGAGTCCAAGAGACCCAGTACTTC. Its protein is CASSDRDRVQETQYF.